This T cell receptor (beta chain) was profiled in a study of T cell responses to AZD1222 COVID-19 vaccine. The V end lost 5 bases, the J end lost 6 bases, and 16 bases lay between the germline ends. CDR1 and CDR2 from the germline V gene are MGHDK and SYGVNS. This CDR3 region has 14 residues. Assay used: immunoSEQ multiplex PCR; TCRdb lists only in-frame clones, some missing. Of more than 150,000 clones listed, about 88% are singletons. This chain uses TRBV25-1 with TRBJ1-2; D is perhaps TRBD1 (5 bases). The TCR originated in an adult who received the AZD1222 COVID-19 vaccine. The input for sequencing was peripheral blood, taken 28 days after the second AZD1222 dose. CDR3 residues: CASSPHRPSDGYTF. Here the CDR3 DNA reads TGTGCCAGCAGTCCGCACAGGCCTTCGGATGGCTACACCTTC.